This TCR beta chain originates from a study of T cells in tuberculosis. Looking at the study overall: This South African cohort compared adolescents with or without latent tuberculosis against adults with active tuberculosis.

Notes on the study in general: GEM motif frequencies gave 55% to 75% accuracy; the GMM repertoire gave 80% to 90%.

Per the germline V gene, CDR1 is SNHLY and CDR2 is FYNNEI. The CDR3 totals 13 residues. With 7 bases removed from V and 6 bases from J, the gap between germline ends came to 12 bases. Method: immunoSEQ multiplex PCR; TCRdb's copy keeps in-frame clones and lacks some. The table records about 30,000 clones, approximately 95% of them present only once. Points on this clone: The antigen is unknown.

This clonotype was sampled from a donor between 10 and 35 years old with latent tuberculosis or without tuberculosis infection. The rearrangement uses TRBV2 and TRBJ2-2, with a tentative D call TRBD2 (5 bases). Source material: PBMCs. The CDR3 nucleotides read TGTGCCAGCACCGGGGAGCAGGCCGGGGAGCTGTTTTTT. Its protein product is CASTGEQAGELFF.